The present TCR beta chain was sequenced within a study of blood T cell repertoires in COVID-19. At the level of the study: Italy, Spain and the United States were the sources of the convalescent and acute COVID-19 samples. The cDNA or gDNA used as material had been derived from T cells, B-cell-depleted T cells, or PBMCs.

In the authors' workflow: Estimation of nucleated cell counts relied on the amplification of reference gene primers. Profiled with immunoSEQ multiplex PCR; TCRdb holds only in-frame clones, not every one. For V, J and clone size, that table is used; D and trimming come from the DNA. The repertoire includes about 110,000 clones, 80% to 90% of them detected once, and roughly 7.9% sits in the top ten. This CDR3 comprises 17 residues. Germline CDR1 is LGHDT and CDR2 is YNNKEL (reference sequence). Trimming took off 0 bases at V and 7 bases at J, with 16 bases between the two ends. Sequencing was performed on peripheral blood. The chain is built from TRBV3-1 (or the pseudogene TRBV3-2) and TRBJ1-6, with a tentative D call TRBD1 (5 bases). The receptor comes from a woman of 80 years or more with active or convalescent COVID-19. The CDR3 bases are TGTGCCAGCAGCCAAGATCGGGGGTTCACTAGCAATTCACCCCTCCACTTT. Its protein is CASSQDRGFTSNSPLHF.